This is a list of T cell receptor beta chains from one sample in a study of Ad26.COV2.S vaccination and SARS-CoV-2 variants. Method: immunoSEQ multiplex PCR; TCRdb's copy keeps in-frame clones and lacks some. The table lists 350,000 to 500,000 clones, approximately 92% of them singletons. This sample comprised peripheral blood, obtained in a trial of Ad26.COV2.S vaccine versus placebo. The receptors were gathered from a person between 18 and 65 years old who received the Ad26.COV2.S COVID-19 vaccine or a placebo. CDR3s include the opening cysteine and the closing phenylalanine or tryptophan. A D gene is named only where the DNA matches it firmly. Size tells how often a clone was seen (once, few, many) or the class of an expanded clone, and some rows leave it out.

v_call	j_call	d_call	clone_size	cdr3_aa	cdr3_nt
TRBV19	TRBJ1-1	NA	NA	CASEGQMNTEAFF	TGTGCCAGTGAAGGACAGATGAACACTGAAGCTTTCTTT
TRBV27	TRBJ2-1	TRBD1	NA	CASRPGQGNNEQFF	TGTGCCAGCAGGCCGGGACAGGGGAACAATGAGCAGTTCTTC
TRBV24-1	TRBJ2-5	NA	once	CATSDSQEALFGGETQYF	TGTGCCACCAGTGATTCACAGGAGGCCCTGTTCGGTGGAGAGACCCAGTACTTC
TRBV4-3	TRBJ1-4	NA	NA	CASSQAGRGANEKLFF	TGCGCCAGCAGCCAAGCAGGGAGGGGCGCTAATGAAAAACTGTTTTTT
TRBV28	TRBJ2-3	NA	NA	CASITSGEDTQYF	TGTGCCAGCATCACCTCAGGAGAAGATACGCAGTATTTT
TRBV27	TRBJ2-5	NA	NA	CASSWARGGETQYF	TGTGCCAGCAGTTGGGCACGAGGCGGAGAGACCCAGTACTTC
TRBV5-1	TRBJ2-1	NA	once	CASSLSRGNEQFF	TGCGCCAGCAGCTTGAGTCGAGGGAATGAGCAGTTCTTC
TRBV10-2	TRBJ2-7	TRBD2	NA	CASSPGLAGAYEQYF	TGCGCCAGCAGCCCCGGACTAGCGGGAGCCTACGAGCAGTACTTC
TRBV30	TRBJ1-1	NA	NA	CAWRQRMNTEAFF	TGTGCCTGGAGGCAACGAATGAACACTGAAGCTTTCTTT
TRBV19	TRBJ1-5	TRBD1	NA	CASSIRQGTGNQPQHF	TGTGCCAGTAGTATCCGACAGGGGACTGGCAATCAGCCCCAGCATTTT
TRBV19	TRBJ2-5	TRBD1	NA	CASNRSENRGLYF	TGTGCCAGTAACCGATCCGAAAACAGGGGTCTGTACTTC
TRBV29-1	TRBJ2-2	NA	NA	CSVRHVNTGELFF	TGCAGCGTCCGACACGTAAACACCGGGGAGCTGTTTTTT
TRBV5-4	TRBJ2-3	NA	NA	CASSLRTGTDTQYF	TGTGCCAGCAGCTTGAGAACAGGCACAGATACGCAGTATTTT
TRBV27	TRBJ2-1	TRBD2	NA	CASSSGTTYNEQFF	TGTGCCAGCAGTTCCGGGACTACTTACAATGAGCAGTTCTTC
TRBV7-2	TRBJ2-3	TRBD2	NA	CASSLTSGGLTDTQYF	TGTGCCAGCAGCTTAACTAGCGGGGGACTCACAGATACGCAGTATTTT
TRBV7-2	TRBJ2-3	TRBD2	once	CASSSGLAGTDTQYF	TGTGCCAGCAGCTCGGGACTAGCGGGTACAGATACGCAGTATTTT
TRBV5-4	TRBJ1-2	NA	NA	CASSLGGANLYGYTF	TGTGCCAGCAGCTTGGGGGGTGCTAATCTCTATGGCTACACCTTC
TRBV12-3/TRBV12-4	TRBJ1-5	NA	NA	CASMRAGQPQHF	TGTGCCAGCATGCGGGCTGGACAGCCCCAGCATTTT
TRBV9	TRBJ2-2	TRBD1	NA	CASSAGTGDTGELFF	TGTGCCAGCAGCGCGGGGACAGGGGATACCGGGGAGCTGTTTTTT
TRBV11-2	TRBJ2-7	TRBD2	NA	CASSVGTSGYYEQYF	TGTGCCAGCAGCGTCGGGACTAGCGGATACTACGAGCAGTACTTC
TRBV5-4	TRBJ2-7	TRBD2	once	CASSLERDSYEQYF	TGTGCCAGCAGCTTGGAGCGGGACTCCTACGAGCAGTACTTC
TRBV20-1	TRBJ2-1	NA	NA	CSASDQLGFNEQFF	TGCAGTGCTAGTGACCAATTGGGGTTCAATGAGCAGTTCTTC
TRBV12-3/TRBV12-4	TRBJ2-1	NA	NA	CASAFTGVSEQFF	TGTGCCAGCGCCTTTACGGGCGTCTCCGAGCAGTTCTTC
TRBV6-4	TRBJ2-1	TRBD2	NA	CARSGLAPEQFF	TGTGCCAGGAGTGGACTAGCACCTGAGCAGTTCTTC
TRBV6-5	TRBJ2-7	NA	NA	CASSYSRANSYEQYF	TGTGCCAGCAGTTACTCGAGGGCCAACTCCTACGAGCAGTACTTC
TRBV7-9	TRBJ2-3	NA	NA	CASSITSVADTQYF	TGTGCCAGCTCTATAACCAGTGTCGCAGATACGCAGTATTTT
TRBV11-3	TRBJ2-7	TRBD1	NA	CASSLDRGAYEQYF	TGTGCCAGCAGCTTGGACAGGGGGGCCTACGAGCAGTACTTC